This T cell receptor beta chain was sequenced in a study of early T cells in non-severe SARS-CoV-2 infection. Overall study findings and caveats: The VDJdb matching leaned toward anti-spike CD8 responses and overlooked private and CD4 specificities.

As part of library construction, unique molecular identifiers were attached to individual cDNA molecules. MiXCR was run by TCRdb on the 5' RACE reads, yielding one entry per CDR3 protein. The sample includes 55,000 to 75,000 distinct CDR3 sequences, roughly an eighth of them seen just once. Ten or more counts support this clonotype. Antigen specificity is unknown. The germline V gene has CDR1 LGHNA and CDR2 YSLEER. The CDR3 totals 15 residues. Trimming cost V 0 bases and J 1 base, with 9 bases left between them. This clonotype originated in an adult who was a healthcare worker with PCR-confirmed SARS-CoV-2 infection or an uninfected control (not recorded which). Input material: whole blood. The J gene is TRBJ1-1, the V gene TRBV4-3; D is ambiguous. The DNA of the CDR3 is TGCGCCAGCAGCCAAGATCCGGTGTGGAACACTGAAGCTTTCTTT. Amino acid sequence: CASSQDPVWNTEAFF.